A single T cell receptor (beta chain) is shown here with its context. The antigen remains unidentified. The CDR3 consists of 13 residues. Germline CDR1 reads SEHNR; CDR2 reads FQNEAQ (reference sequence). 5'RACE template switching with UMIs produced the TCR beta cDNA. TCRdb re-called the 5' RACE reads; every CDR3 protein appears as one record, without DNA. The sample holds 440,000 or so distinct CDR3 sequences. These data come from a study of T cells expressing NK-cell markers. Study results and limitations: For about 6 donors, the dominant NKG2C+ clonotypes made up roughly 1.0-7.0% of their CD8+ T cells. It is unclear if expanded NKG2C-expressing clones target HCMV antigens.

Sequenced material: blood T cells: a sorted CD56 or NKG2C T cell subset, CD4+ or CD8+ T cells, or bulk PBMC T cells (not recorded which). The origin of this receptor is a woman between 18 and 75 years old in good health. V usage is TRBV7-9 and J usage is TRBJ2-2; with no DNA, the TCRdb D assignment of TRBD2 cannot be verified. This chain's CDR3 is CASSIWEAGELFF.